These T cell receptor beta chains were read from a single sample in a study of identical twins. One entry per CDR3 protein, called by TCRdb with MiXCR from the 5' RACE reads. This table holds about 220,000 distinct CDR3 sequences, more than 6.5% found once. These same records also appear under a second study, on yellow fever vaccine responses in identical twins.

Source material: memory (CD45RO+) T cells sorted from blood. All receptors come from a woman aged 18-29 years in good health. The CDR3 runs from the conserved cysteine through the conserved F or W. D genes are given only for firm matches. Only some rows state a clone size, as once, few, many or a class for expanded clones.

>TRBJ2-3|few|14|TRBD2|TRBV7-2
TGTGCCAGCAGCTCCAGACTAGCTGATGATACGCAGTATTTT
CASSSRLADDTQYF
>TRBJ1-2|NA|12|NA|TRBV29-1
TGCAGCGCCCAATCCCTCCGCTATGGCTACACCTTC
CSAQSLRYGYTF
>TRBJ2-7|many|14|NA|TRBV3-1
TGTGCCAGCAGCCAAATGTCGGGGGCCTACGAGCAGTACTTC
CASSQMSGAYEQYF
>TRBJ2-6|few|18|NA|TRBV25-1
TGTGCCAGCAGTGAATGGATCAGGAAAAACTCTGGGGCCAACGTCCTGACTTTC
CASSEWIRKNSGANVLTF
>TRBJ2-6|few|20|NA|TRBV7-8
TGTGCCAGCAGCTTTTGGAGTCAGGGTCAACTCTACTCTGGGGCCAACGTCCTGACTTTC
CASSFWSQGQLYSGANVLTF
>TRBJ2-3|few|13|NA|TRBV20-1
TGCAGTGCTCTTCCCTCTGGGGCAGACACGCAGTATTTT
CSALPSGADTQYF
>TRBJ1-2|many|13|NA|TRBV6-5
TGTGCCAGCAGTTTCGAGGATCGATATGGCTACACCTTC
CASSFEDRYGYTF
>TRBJ2-7|NA|13|NA|TRBV19
TGTGCCAGTAGTATCGCAGGGTGGAACGAGCAGTACTTC
CASSIAGWNEQYF
>TRBJ1-2|many|12|NA|TRBV20-1
TGCAGTGCTCCGACGGATAACTATGGCTACACCTTC
CSAPTDNYGYTF
>TRBJ2-2|many|13|NA|TRBV27
TGTGCCAGCAGTCAAAACAGAGCCGGGGAGCTGTTTTTT
CASSQNRAGELFF
>TRBJ2-1|NA|18|TRBD2|TRBV28
TGTGCCAGCAGTTTACCACCCCCTGGGACTAGCGGTTACAATGAGCAGTTCTTC
CASSLPPPGTSGYNEQFF
>TRBJ1-1|many|15|NA|TRBV7-8
TGTGCCAGCAGCCGAGGTGCCGGGGGAGGCACTGAAGCTTTCTTT
CASSRGAGGGTEAFF
>TRBJ1-2|many|15|NA|TRBV12-3/TRBV12-4
TGTGCCAGCAGTTCCCCCACCCAGGGCGGTTTTCGCTACACCTTC
CASSSPTQGGFRYTF
>TRBJ2-5|NA|15|TRBD1|TRBV28
TGTGCCAGCACCCTTTCCACAGGGGGACGAGAGACCCAGTACTTC
CASTLSTGGRETQYF
>TRBJ2-1|few|11|NA|TRBV20-1
TGCAGTGCTAGGACAGAGTCCGAGCAGTTCTTC
CSARTESEQFF
>TRBJ2-3|NA|18|TRBD2|TRBV6-5
TGTGCCAGCAGTTACGGTGGGTTAGGTAGCGGGAGCACAGATACGCAGTATTTT
CASSYGGLGSGSTDTQYF
>TRBJ1-5|many|15|NA|TRBV5-1
TGCGCCAGCAGTCGGGATACAGGTGGCAATCAGCCCCAGCATTTT
CASSRDTGGNQPQHF
>TRBJ2-3|NA|15|NA|TRBV7-2
TGTGCCAGCAGCTGGGGCGCAGGGGGGGTAGATACGCAGTATTTT
CASSWGAGGVDTQYF
>TRBJ2-3|NA|14|NA|TRBV10-3
TGTGCCATCAGTGAGGCGGGAAGCACAGATACGCAGTATTTT
CAISEAGSTDTQYF